This T cell receptor beta chain was found in a study of sequential checkpoint blockade in melanoma. Clones were read by immunoSEQ multiplex PCR, and TCRdb kept only the in-frame ones, dropping some. The profile shows 6,000 or so clones, about a fifth of them singletons. As for treatment: randomized to nivolumab then ipilimumab (arm A) or the reverse (arm B). There are 15 residues in the CDR3. Per the germline V gene, CDR1 is SGHVS and CDR2 is FNYEAQ. V shed 3 bases and J 14 bases; nucleotides not matched to a gene: 11. This clone was seen ten or more times. The origin of this receptor is a human donor with melanoma. The gene calls are TRBV7-6 and TRBJ1-6; TRBD1 agrees at 9 bases. This sample comprised tumor tissue (inferred from file names), obtained from a patient given nivolumab and ipilimumab in sequence. CDR3 DNA sequence: TGTGCCAGCAGCTTGGGACAGGGCGGGGGCTGGACCCTCCACTTT. Amino acid sequence: CASSLGQGGGWTLHF.